This T cell receptor beta chain was found in a study of regulatory T cells in long-lasting Graves disease. Study-wide results and caveats: Among persistent patients, a larger number of public clonotypes were shared (over 2,500) than among newly diagnosed patients (about 970). Segments TRBV28, TRBJ1-2 and TRBJ2-5 showed preferential usage in persistent disease.

Sequencing libraries for TCR beta were prepared with iRepertoire HTBI primers and Arm-PCR of CDR3 regions. TCRdb re-analysed the multiplex PCR reads in MiXCR, keeping a single row per CDR3 protein. The sample has about 620,000 distinct CDR3 sequences, roughly 15% seen once. The germline V gene encodes CDR1 DFQATT and CDR2 SNEGSKA (reference sequence). CDR3 length: 15 amino acids. V lost 1 base to trimming and J lost 4 bases; unmatched junction nucleotides: 5. As for time point: newly diagnosed GD, antithyroid drugs for less than 3 months. There was RNA extracted from PBMCs, and the TCR library was made from it. This clonotype was picked up many times. Its target is not known. The sample was also reused in another study, on T cells in Graves' hyperthyroidism and ophthalmopathy. That source adds: RT-PCR in the first round (using the HTBI primer set) targeted the TCR CDR3.

V gene TRBV20-1 combines with J gene TRBJ1-5; 9 nucleotides line up with TRBD1. The source material was peripheral blood mononuclear cells (PBMCs), sampled at new diagnosis, from a patient treated with antithyroid drugs. The TCR originated in a woman aged 25 to 39 with Graves disease. CDR3 amino acids: CSARVFGTGNQPQHF. In nucleotides, the CDR3 is TGCAGTGCTAGAGTCTTCGGGACAGGGAATCAGCCCCAGCATTTT.